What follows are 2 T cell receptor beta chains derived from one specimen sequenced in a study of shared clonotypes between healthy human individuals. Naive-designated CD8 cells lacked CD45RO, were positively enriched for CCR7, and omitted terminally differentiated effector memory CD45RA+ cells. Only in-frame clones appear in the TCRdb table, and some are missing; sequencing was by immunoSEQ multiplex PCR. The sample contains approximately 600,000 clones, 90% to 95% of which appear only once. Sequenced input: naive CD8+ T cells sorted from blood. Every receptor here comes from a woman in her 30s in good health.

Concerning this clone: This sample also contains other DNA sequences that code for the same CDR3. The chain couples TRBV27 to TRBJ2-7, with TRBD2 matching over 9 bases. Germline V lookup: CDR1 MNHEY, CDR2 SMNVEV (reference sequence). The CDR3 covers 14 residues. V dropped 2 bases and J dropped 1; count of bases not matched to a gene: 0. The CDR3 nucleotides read TGTGCCAGCAGTTTACTAGCGGGGTCCTACGAGCAGTACTTC. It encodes CASSLLAGSYEQYF.

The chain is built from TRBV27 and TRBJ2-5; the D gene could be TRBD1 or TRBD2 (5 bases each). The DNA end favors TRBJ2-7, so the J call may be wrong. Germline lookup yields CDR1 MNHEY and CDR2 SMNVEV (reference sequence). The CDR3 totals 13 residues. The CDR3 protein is CASSHGGSYEQYF. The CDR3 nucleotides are TGTGCCAGCAGTCATGGGGGATCCTACGAGCAGTACTTC.